This T cell receptor (beta chain) stems from a study of blood T cell repertoires in COVID-19. The overall study: The cDNA or gDNA used as material had been derived from T cells, B-cell-depleted T cells, or PBMCs.

Method: immunoSEQ multiplex PCR; TCRdb's copy keeps in-frame clones and lacks some. The data show about 63,000 clones, 60% to 75% seen once. Germline values: CDR1 SGHTA, CDR2 FQGTGA. CDR3 length: 15 residues. V was clipped by 5 bases and J by 2 bases, with 15 bases between them. Sequencing input: peripheral blood. The chain joins TRBV7-3 to TRBJ2-5; the D gene is possibly TRBD2 (6 bases). This receptor was taken from a woman aged 80 or over with acute or convalescent COVID-19. The CDR3 sequence is CASSATGTDQETQYF. Written as DNA, the CDR3 is TGTGCCAGCAGCGCCACCGGGACTGATCAAGAGACCCAGTACTTC. The full variable domain, completed using reference TRBV7-3 and TRBJ2-5, is GAGVSQTPSNKVTEKGKYVELRCDPISGHTALYWYRQSLGQGPEFLIYFQGTGAADDSGLPNDRFFAVRPEGSVSTLKIQRTERGDSAVYLCASSATGTDQETQYFGPGTRLLVL.